This T cell receptor (beta chain) appears in the sequencing data of a study of OX40 agonist ivuxolimab in advanced cancers. Across the whole study: Patients undergoing dose escalation presented with hepatocellular carcinoma, melanoma, renal cell or head and neck cancer. Three patients got partial responses; one had hepatocellular carcinoma and two had cutaneous melanoma.

This CDR3 is built from 13 residues. V was trimmed by 4 bases and J by 8 bases, leaving 12 bases between them. Germline lookup yields CDR1 GTSNPN and CDR2 SVGIG (reference sequence). Using immunoSEQ multiplex PCR, the repertoire was profiled, and TCRdb retains in-frame clones only, with some absent. This sample has some 65,000 clones, with roughly 87% found just once. A remark on this clone: Its target is unknown.

Overall study findings and caveats: At 0.1 to 3.0 mg/kg, clonal expansion of CD4+ and CD8+ blood T cells had occurred by week 6. In the 0.1-3.0 mg/kg groups, partial responders showed among the lowest expansion.

This TCR was recovered from an adult with an advanced solid tumor such as melanoma, head and neck, liver or kidney cancer. The chain recombines TRBV30 with TRBJ1-6, with D unclear. Sequences were derived from CD4+ or CD8+ T cells sorted from blood, sampled in a trial of the OX40 agonist ivuxolimab. CDR3 region: CAWTANPDSPLHF. CDR3 nucleotide sequence: TGTGCCTGGACCGCTAATCCGGATTCACCCCTCCACTTT.